The TCR beta chain under discussion was sequenced for a study of T cells in Graves' hyperthyroidism and ophthalmopathy. Study-wide context: Peripheral blood draws took place at initial diagnosis, ahead of any treatment.

With 0 bases removed from V and 2 bases from J, the gap between germline ends came to 9 bases. This CDR3 has 15 residues. Looked up from germline, CDR1 is SGHNT and CDR2 is YENEEA. Orbital computed tomography and thyroid ultrasound, together with serum TRAb and thyroxine and clinical symptoms, were used for diagnoses. RNA transcripts gave rise to amplified TCR beta CDR3 regions. Using the HTBI primer set, a first-round RT-PCR was run on the TCR CDR3. TCRdb ran MiXCR on the multiplex PCR reads and lists one entry per CDR3 protein. The table lists about 290,000 distinct CDR3 sequences, approximately 15% of them singletons. This clonotype was recorded at least ten times. Antigen specificity is unknown. Points from the study as a whole: Ophthalmopathy stood apart from stable hyperthyroidism in a 13 V-J model.

V gene TRBV11-3 combines with J gene TRBJ2-3; a possible D gene is TRBD1 (5 bases). The source is a woman aged 55-70 years with Graves' ophthalmopathy. The sample consisted of blood. CDR3 nucleotides: TGTGCCAGCAGCTTAGATACAGGAATCACAGATACGCAGTATTTT. Protein sequence: CASSLDTGITDTQYF.